Detailed here is one TCR beta chain. TCRdb itself ran the RT-PCR reads through MiXCR, one entry per CDR3 protein. The sample lists about 680,000 distinct CDR3 sequences, 13% to 15% occurring once. The germline gives CDR1 DFQATT, CDR2 SNEGSKA (reference sequence). Trimming shortened V by 0 bases and J by 2 bases, and 10 bases separated the two germline ends. The CDR3 spans 14 residues. The source is a female donor in good health, serving as a healthy control. This chain links TRBV20-1 with TRBJ2-5, with D perhaps TRBD2 (5 bases). Specimen: memory CD4+ T cells from blood. This CDR3 reads CSARDSRTQETQYF. The CDR3 DNA is TGCAGTGCTAGAGACTCCAGGACTCAAGAGACCCAGTACTTC.